These 9 T cell receptor beta chains originate from one sample sequenced in a study of shared clonotypes between healthy human individuals. Cells designated naive CD8 were CD45RO-negative and were positively selected for CCR7, with terminally differentiated effector memory CD45RA+ cells excluded. The data were produced by immunoSEQ multiplex PCR, yet TCRdb's version contains in-frame clones alone and is incomplete. The table includes approximately 650,000 clones, 95% to 96% detected once. The sequenced sample consisted of naive CD8+ T cells sorted from blood. These receptors all stem from a woman aged 25 to 45 in good health.

The genes are TRBV5-1 and TRBJ2-5; D ambiguous. The germline V and J ends were trimmed by 4 bases and 1 base, with 8 bases remaining between them. Germline values: CDR1 SGHRS, CDR2 YFSETQ. The CDR3 spans 13 residues. CDR3: CASSGRSQETQYF. Written as DNA, the CDR3 is TGCGCCAGCAGCGGCAGAAGCCAAGAGACCCAGTACTTC.

The chain joins TRBV7-9 to TRBJ1-5; no reliable D call. The V gene lost 4 bases and the J gene lost 2 bases, with 18 bases spanning the gap. In germline, CDR1 is SEHNR, CDR2 FQNEAQ (reference sequence). This CDR3 spans 17 amino acids. The CDR3 sequence: CASSSAIGPFGNQPQHF. In nucleotides, the CDR3 is TGTGCCAGCAGCTCGGCTATCGGTCCATTTGGCAATCAGCCCCAGCATTTT. Full variable domain (outside the CDR3, taken from reference TRBV7-9 and TRBJ1-5): DTGVSQNPRHKITKRGQNVTFRCDPISEHNRLYWYRQTLGQGPEFLTYFQNEAQLEKSRLLSDRFSAERPKGSFSTLEIQRTEQGDSAMYLCASSSAIGPFGNQPQHFGDGTRLSIL.

This chain links TRBV19 with TRBJ1-1, with 10 bases that match TRBD1. J lost 5 bases, V lost 3 bases, and 6 bases had no gene match. The CDR3 sequence is 15 residues long. Per germline, CDR1 LNHDA and CDR2 SQIVND (reference sequence). The chain's CDR3 is CASSIRTGGTTEAFF. The DNA of the CDR3 is TGTGCCAGTAGTATCCGGACAGGGGGAACAACTGAAGCTTTCTTT. Looking up the rest from reference TRBV19 and TRBJ1-1 gives the full variable domain: DGGITQSPKYLFRKEGQNVTLSCEQNLNHDAMYWYRQDPGQGLRLIYYSQIVNDFQKGDIAEGYSVSREKKESFPLTVTSAQKNPTAFYLCASSIRTGGTTEAFFGQGTRLTVV.

This rearrangement joins TRBV18 to TRBJ2-1; 9 bases agree with TRBD2. This CDR3 has 16 amino acids. Germline trimming cut 3 bases from V and 2 bases from J; bases unmatched to any gene: 5. Germline V lookup: CDR1 KGHSH, CDR2 LQKENI. In DNA form, the CDR3 reads TGTGCCAGCTCACCCAATAGCGGGAGTGCCTACAATGAGCAGTTCTTC. This sequence encodes CASSPNSGSAYNEQFF.

The chain links TRBV7-9 to TRBJ2-1, with 7 bases matching TRBD2. CDR1 SEHNR and CDR2 FQNEAQ come from the germline V gene (reference sequence). The ends lost 11 bases at V and 10 bases at J; junction bases unmatched: 5. CDR3 length equals 10 residues. CDR3 amino acids: CAVFGGEQFF. The CDR3 coding sequence is TGTGCCGTCTTCGGGGGGGAGCAGTTCTTC.

V usage is TRBV19 and J usage is TRBJ2-5; D is perhaps TRBD1 or TRBD2 (5 bases each). TRBJ2-7 explains the end of the DNA better; the J call may be wrong. Germline V gene lookup returns CDR1 LNHDA and CDR2 SQIVND (reference sequence). The CDR3 is 13 residues long. The CDR3 sequence: CATSFGTGYEQYF. The CDR3 region has the DNA TGTGCCACCTCATTCGGGACGGGCTACGAGCAGTACTTC.

The chain employs TRBV6-4 and TRBJ2-2, with D hard to call. V dropped 0 bases and J dropped 4 bases, with 9 bases sitting between them. The germline V gene encodes CDR1 MRHNA and CDR2 SNTAGT. This CDR3 spans 15 amino acids. As DNA, the CDR3 is TGTGCCAGCAGTGACTCCCCAGGATCCACCGGGGAGCTGTTTTTT. It yields the protein CASSDSPGSTGELFF.

The chain employs TRBV2 and TRBJ2-1, with D perhaps matching TRBD1 (5 bases). V lost 11 bases and J 4 bases, leaving 21 bases between the germline ends. CDR1 SNHLY and CDR2 FYNNEI come from the germline V gene. The CDR3 is 15 residues long. The CDR3 sequence is CAASEGATDYNEQFF. CDR3 coding DNA: TGTGCCGCCAGCGAAGGGGCGACGGATTACAATGAGCAGTTCTTC.

J is TRBJ2-1 and V is TRBV27; 10 bases match TRBD1. V lost 4 bases and J lost 7; bases outside the gene matches: 7. Germline V gene sequence: CDR1 MNHEY, CDR2 SMNVEV (reference sequence). This CDR3 region has 15 residues. CDR3 in amino acids: CASSYDRGLTNEQFF. CDR3 sequence (DNA): TGTGCCAGCAGTTATGACAGGGGGCTTACGAATGAGCAGTTCTTC.